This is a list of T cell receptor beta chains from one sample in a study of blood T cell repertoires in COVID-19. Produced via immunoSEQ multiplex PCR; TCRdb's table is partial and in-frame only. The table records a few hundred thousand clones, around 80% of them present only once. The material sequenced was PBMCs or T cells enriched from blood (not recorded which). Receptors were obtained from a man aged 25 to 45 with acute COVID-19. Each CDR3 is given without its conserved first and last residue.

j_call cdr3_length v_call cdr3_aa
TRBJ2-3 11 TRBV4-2 ASSHSAADTQY
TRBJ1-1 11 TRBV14 ASSRTGPTEAF
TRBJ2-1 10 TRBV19 ASSQGVVGQF
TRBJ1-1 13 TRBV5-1 ASSRVGQGRTEAF
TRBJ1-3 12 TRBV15 ATRRQGGRNTIY
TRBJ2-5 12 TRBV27 ASSRRQEPETQY
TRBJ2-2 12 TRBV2 ASSEVRNTGELF
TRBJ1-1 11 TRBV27 ASRGLVNTEAF
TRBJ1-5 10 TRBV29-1 SVQDGNQPQH
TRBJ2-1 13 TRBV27 ASSLRAGDQDEQF
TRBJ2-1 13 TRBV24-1 ATSDRTGVNNEQF
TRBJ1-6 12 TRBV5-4 ASSLDSHNSPLH
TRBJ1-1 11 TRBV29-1 SVPSTGGTEAF
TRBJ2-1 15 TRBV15 ATSRDLRTSGLNEQF
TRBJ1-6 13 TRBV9 ASSVGRRDNSPLH
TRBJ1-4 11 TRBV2 ASISGTNEKLF
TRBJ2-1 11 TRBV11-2 ASSLGTGLEQF
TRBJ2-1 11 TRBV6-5 ASGSGGYNEQF
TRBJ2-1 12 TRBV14 ASSQTATYNEQF
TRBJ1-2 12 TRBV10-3 AISAPGQGRGYT
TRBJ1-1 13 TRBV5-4 ASSRRGPMNTEAF
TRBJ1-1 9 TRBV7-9 ASSLGTEAF
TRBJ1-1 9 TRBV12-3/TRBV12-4 ASRLGTSAF
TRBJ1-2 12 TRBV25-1 ASSREGPNYGYT
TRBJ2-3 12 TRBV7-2 ASSGLLASDTQY
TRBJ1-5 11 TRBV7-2 ASRPGSNQPQH
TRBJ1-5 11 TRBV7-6 ANGTVLDQPQH
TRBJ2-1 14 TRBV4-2 ASSQGTSGSYNEQF
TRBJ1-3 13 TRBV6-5 ASSPPVSLGNTIY
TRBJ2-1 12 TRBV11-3 ASSFLRNYNEQF
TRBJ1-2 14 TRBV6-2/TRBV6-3 ASSYSPGTGGFGYT
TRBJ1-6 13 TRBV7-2 ASSLDNANNSPLH
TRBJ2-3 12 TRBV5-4 ASSNRVMADTQY
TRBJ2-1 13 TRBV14 ASSQIAGGPIEQF
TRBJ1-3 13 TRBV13 ASSYGTGPGNTIY
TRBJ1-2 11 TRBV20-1 SASYGTGNGYT
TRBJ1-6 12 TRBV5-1 ASSPGQGSGTLH
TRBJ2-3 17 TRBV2 ASSATTQTVGSRRDTQY
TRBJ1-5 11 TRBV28 ASSSVSNQPQH
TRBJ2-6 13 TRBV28 ASSPGGSGANVLT
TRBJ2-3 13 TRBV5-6 ASSTRTGDTDTQY
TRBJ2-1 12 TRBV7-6 ASSLSGVPNEQF
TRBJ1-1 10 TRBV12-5 ASGSTPGEAF
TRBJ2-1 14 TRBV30 AWGLRAGGPYNEQF